A selection of T cell receptor beta chains follows, all from one sample in a study of T cell responses to AZD1222 COVID-19 vaccine. The method was immunoSEQ multiplex PCR; TCRdb's version includes in-frame clones alone and lacks a portion of them. This table has 100,000 to 110,000 clones, about 87% appearing once. The material was peripheral blood, obtained on day 0 of MenACWY control vaccination. The receptors were sampled from an adult in good health. Each CDR3 is given with its conserved first and last residue. Each record gives: J gene, D gene, clone size, V gene, CDR3 protein, CDR3 DNA. The D gene is left open where the match is weak. Expanded clones get a size class; other rows say once, few or many, or leave the size out.

j_call: TRBJ1-4; d_call: TRBD1; clone_size: -; v_call: TRBV3-1/TRBV3-2; cdr3_aa: CASSPQDREEKLFF; cdr3_nt: TGTGCCAGCAGCCCGCAGGACAGGGAGGAAAAACTGTTTTTT
j_call: TRBJ1-3; d_call: -; clone_size: -; v_call: TRBV19; cdr3_aa: CASTFPGPGPIYF; cdr3_nt: TGTGCCAGTACGTTCCCGGGCCCGGGCCCCATATATTTT
j_call: TRBJ2-7; d_call: TRBD1; clone_size: -; v_call: TRBV5-4; cdr3_aa: CASSMTGFREQYF; cdr3_nt: TGTGCCAGCAGCATGACAGGGTTTCGGGAGCAGTACTTC
j_call: TRBJ2-5; d_call: -; clone_size: -; v_call: TRBV3-1/TRBV3-2; cdr3_aa: CASSQEKLAQYF; cdr3_nt: TGTGCCAGCAGCCAAGAGAAGTTGGCCCAGTACTTC
j_call: TRBJ1-2; d_call: -; clone_size: -; v_call: TRBV3-1/TRBV3-2; cdr3_aa: CASSQAPSGVIYGYTF; cdr3_nt: TGTGCCAGCAGCCAAGCTCCGTCTGGGGTAATCTATGGCTACACCTTC
j_call: TRBJ2-7; d_call: -; clone_size: -; v_call: TRBV7-2; cdr3_aa: CASSLAGDGSSYEQYF; cdr3_nt: TGTGCCAGCAGCTTAGCAGGTGACGGCAGTTCCTACGAGCAGTACTTC
j_call: TRBJ1-4; d_call: -; clone_size: -; v_call: TRBV5-1; cdr3_aa: CASSLEGRAGEKLFF; cdr3_nt: TGCGCCAGCAGCTTGGAGGGTAGGGCTGGGGAAAAACTGTTTTTT
j_call: TRBJ1-2; d_call: -; clone_size: -; v_call: TRBV29-1; cdr3_aa: CSVDPKRGYGGYTF; cdr3_nt: TGCAGCGTTGATCCTAAGCGCGGGTATGGTGGCTACACCTTC
j_call: TRBJ1-1; d_call: TRBD1; clone_size: -; v_call: TRBV19; cdr3_aa: CASSSTGDTEAFF; cdr3_nt: TGTGCCAGTAGTAGCACAGGGGACACTGAAGCTTTCTTT
j_call: TRBJ2-1; d_call: -; clone_size: few; v_call: TRBV4-3; cdr3_aa: CASSQGLTGSFNEQFF; cdr3_nt: TGCGCCAGCAGCCAAGGACTTACCGGGTCTTTCAATGAGCAGTTCTTC
j_call: TRBJ2-7; d_call: TRBD1; clone_size: -; v_call: TRBV7-9; cdr3_aa: CASSLARDRVGQYF; cdr3_nt: TGTGCCAGCAGCTTAGCGCGGGACAGGGTAGGGCAGTACTTC
j_call: TRBJ2-1; d_call: -; clone_size: -; v_call: TRBV2; cdr3_aa: CASMPGDNEQFF; cdr3_nt: TGTGCCAGCATGCCGGGGGACAATGAGCAGTTCTTC
j_call: TRBJ1-6; d_call: -; clone_size: once; v_call: TRBV10-1; cdr3_aa: CARRRGDGSPLHF; cdr3_nt: TGCGCCCGCAGGCGGGGGGATGGTTCACCCCTCCACTTT
j_call: TRBJ2-5; d_call: -; clone_size: -; v_call: TRBV3-1/TRBV3-2; cdr3_aa: CASSFSGAQETQYF; cdr3_nt: TGTGCCAGCAGCTTTTCCGGGGCCCAAGAGACCCAGTACTTC
j_call: TRBJ1-5; d_call: -; clone_size: -; v_call: TRBV28; cdr3_aa: CASSDIGFNYQPQHF; cdr3_nt: TGTGCCAGCAGCGACATCGGTTTTAATTATCAGCCCCAGCATTTT
j_call: TRBJ1-5; d_call: TRBD1; clone_size: -; v_call: TRBV27; cdr3_aa: CASSLGPRGDQPQHF; cdr3_nt: TGTGCCAGCAGTTTAGGGCCCAGGGGGGATCAGCCCCAGCATTTT
j_call: TRBJ1-3; d_call: -; clone_size: -; v_call: TRBV2; cdr3_aa: CASSEGGNTIYF; cdr3_nt: TGTGCCAGCAGTGAAGGTGGGAACACCATATATTTT